This T cell receptor (beta chain) was captured in a study of tumor-infiltrating lymphocytes in primary liver carcinoma. On the study more broadly: The patients comprised men and women between the ages of 30 and 69 years. Roughly 3.5 to 7.13 million productive TCRbeta reads were obtained per sample, with similar numbers across tissue types. Study conclusions and caveats: Lesser overlap characterized tumor-adjacent and tumor-blood pairs relative to tumor region pairs.

Trimming left V 8 bases short and J 2 bases short, with 21 bases between. In germline, CDR1 is WSHSY, CDR2 SAAADI. This CDR3 is 16 amino acids long. Unsorted whole blood served as the source of blood RNA, and germline DNA was extracted as well. A primer matching the constant region was used to make TCR beta cDNA from approximately 0.45 ug of total RNA. The TCR beta library was amplified through three nested multiplex PCR rounds in a modified ARM-PCR procedure. TRBV1-TRBV30 forward primers paired with a C-beta reverse primer drove the first two PCR rounds, ten to eleven cycles each. Each CDR3 protein gets one entry after TCRdb re-called the multiplex PCR reads with MiXCR. The repertoire holds under 200,000 distinct CDR3 sequences, with roughly two thirds as singletons. This clonotype was seen ten or more times. Its antigen remains unidentified.

This chain connects TRBV10-2 to TRBJ2-5, with D perhaps TRBD2 (6 bases). Sequencing input: peripheral blood. The sequence was obtained from an older woman with primary liver carcinoma and hepatitis B virus infection. CDR3 DNA sequence: TGCGCCAGCCAAAATAAACAGGCGGGGCCACAAGAGACCCAGTACTTC. This translates into CASQNKQAGPQETQYF.